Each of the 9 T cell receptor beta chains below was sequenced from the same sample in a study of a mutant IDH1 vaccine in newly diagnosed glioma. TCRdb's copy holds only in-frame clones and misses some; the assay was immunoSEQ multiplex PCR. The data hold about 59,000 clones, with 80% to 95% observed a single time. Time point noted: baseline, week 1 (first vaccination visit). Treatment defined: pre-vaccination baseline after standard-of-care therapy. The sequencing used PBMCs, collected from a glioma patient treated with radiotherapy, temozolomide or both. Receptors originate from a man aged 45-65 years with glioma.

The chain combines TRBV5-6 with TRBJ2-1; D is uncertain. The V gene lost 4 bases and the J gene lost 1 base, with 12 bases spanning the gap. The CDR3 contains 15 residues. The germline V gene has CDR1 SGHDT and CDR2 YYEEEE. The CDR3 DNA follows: TGTGCCAGCAGCCCTGACGCGATGTCCTACAATGAGCAGTTCTTC. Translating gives CASSPDAMSYNEQFF.

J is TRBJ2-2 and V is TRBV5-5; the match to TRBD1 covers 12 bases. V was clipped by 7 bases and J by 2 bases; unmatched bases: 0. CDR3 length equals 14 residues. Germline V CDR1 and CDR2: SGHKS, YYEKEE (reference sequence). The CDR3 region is CASGTGGNTGELFF. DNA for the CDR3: TGTGCCAGCGGGACAGGGGGCAACACCGGGGAGCTGTTTTTT. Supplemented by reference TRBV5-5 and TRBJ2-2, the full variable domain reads DAGVTQSPTHLIKTRGQQVTLRCSPISGHKSVSWYQQVLGQGPQFIFQYYEKEERGRGNFPDRFSARQFPNYSSELNVNALLLGDSALYLCASGTGGNTGELFFGEGSRLTVL.

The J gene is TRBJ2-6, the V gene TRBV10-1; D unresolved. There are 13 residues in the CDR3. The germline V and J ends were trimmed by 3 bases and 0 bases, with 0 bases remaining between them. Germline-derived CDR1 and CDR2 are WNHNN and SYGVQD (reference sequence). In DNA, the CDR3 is TGCGCCAGCAGTGACTCTGGGGCCAACGTCCTGACTTTC. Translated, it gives CASSDSGANVLTF.

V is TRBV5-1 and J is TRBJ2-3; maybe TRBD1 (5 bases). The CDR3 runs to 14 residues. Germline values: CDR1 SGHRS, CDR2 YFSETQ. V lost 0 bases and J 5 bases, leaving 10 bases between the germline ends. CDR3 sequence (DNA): TGCGCCAGCAGCTTGGCGCCAGGGAAAGATACGCAGTATTTT. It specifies CASSLAPGKDTQYF.

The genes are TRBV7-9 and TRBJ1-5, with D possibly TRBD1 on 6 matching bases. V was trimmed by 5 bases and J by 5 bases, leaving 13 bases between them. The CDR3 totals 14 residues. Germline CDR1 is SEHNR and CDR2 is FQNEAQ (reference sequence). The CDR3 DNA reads TGTGCCAGCAGCCGCCCAGGGGTCGATCAGCCCCAGCATTTT. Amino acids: CASSRPGVDQPQHF.

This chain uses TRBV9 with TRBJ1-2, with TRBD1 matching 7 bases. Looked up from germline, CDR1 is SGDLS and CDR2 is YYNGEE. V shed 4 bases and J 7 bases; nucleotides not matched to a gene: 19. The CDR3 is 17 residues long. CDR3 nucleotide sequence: TGTGCCAGCAGCCAAGGGGGCTGGCTGTTGGCTGGGGGTGGCTACACCTTC. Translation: CASSQGGWLLAGGGYTF.

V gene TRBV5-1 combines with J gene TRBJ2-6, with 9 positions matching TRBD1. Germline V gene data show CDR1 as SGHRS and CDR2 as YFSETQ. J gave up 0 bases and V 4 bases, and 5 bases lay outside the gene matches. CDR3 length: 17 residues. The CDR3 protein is CASSQGQGHSGANVLTF. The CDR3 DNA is TGCGCCAGCAGCCAAGGACAGGGGCACTCTGGGGCCAACGTCCTGACTTTC.

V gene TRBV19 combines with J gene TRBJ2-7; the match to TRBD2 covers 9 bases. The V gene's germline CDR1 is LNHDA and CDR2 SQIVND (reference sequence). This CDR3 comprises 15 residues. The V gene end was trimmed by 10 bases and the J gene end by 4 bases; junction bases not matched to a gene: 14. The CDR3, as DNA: TGTGCCATCAGTCGGGGTAGCGGGGGAGAATACGAGCAGTACTTC. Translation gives CAISRGSGGEYEQYF. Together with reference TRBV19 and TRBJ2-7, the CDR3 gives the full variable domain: DGGITQSPKYLFRKEGQNVTLSCEQNLNHDAMYWYRQDPGQGLRLIYYSQIVNDFQKGDIAEGYSVSREKKESFPLTVTSAQKNPTAFYLCAISRGSGGEYEQYFGPGTRLTVT.

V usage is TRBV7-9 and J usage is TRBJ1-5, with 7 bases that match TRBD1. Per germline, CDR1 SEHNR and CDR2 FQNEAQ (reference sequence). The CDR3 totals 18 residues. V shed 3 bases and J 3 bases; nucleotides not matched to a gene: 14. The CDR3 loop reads CASSFKGRGQWFNQPQHF. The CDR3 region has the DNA TGTGCCAGCAGCTTTAAAGGACGGGGACAGTGGTTCAATCAGCCCCAGCATTTT.